This T cell receptor (beta chain) is from a study of graft-versus-host responses after intestinal transplantation (dated by TCRdb to the early 2020s). About the full investigation: The transplants that recipients got were multivisceral, liver-intestinal, or isolated intestinal. Donor T cell macrochimerism was defined as a peak of at least 4% donor T cells among recipient peripheral blood mononuclear cells. After intestinal transplantation, graft-versus-host and host-versus-graft alloreactive T cell clones in the graft, circulation and bone marrow were tracked using bulk TCR-beta CDR3 sequencing. Instead of going to the commercial service, samples from a few later patients were sequenced in-house on an Illumina MiSeq and processed with MiXCR. Alloreactive clones were identified by sequencing pre-transplant mixed lymphocyte reaction products and comparing them with unstimulated pre-transplant donor and recipient T cells. Every recipient was given anti-thymocyte globulin induction, then maintenance tacrolimus and steroids for about three years. The cohort enrolled some 25 intestinal transplant recipients including one retransplant, and 3 patients lacking pretransplant specimens were excluded. Points the paper makes about the study in general: In patients with donor T cell macrochimerism, the allografts had high GvH to HvG T cell clonal ratios. Early after transplant, declines in HvG clones were associated with peak levels of circulating GvH clones. GvH clones were detected in recipient bone marrow, and some of these GvH clones were observed earlier in ileal mucosa or blood, consistent with an intestinal mucosal origin. The conclusions were limited by the relatively low number and heterogeneity of the intestinal transplant patients.

Notes on this clone: Base qualities are not at hand, and no much larger clone is one base apart.

The sample's time point label, decoded: cells obtained before transplantation from donor or recipient. Mixed lymphocyte reactions plated 200,000 CFSE-labeled pre-transplant responders with 200,000 irradiated violet-dye-labeled stimulators and were cultured for about six days. After the mixed lymphocyte reaction, proliferating CD3+CD4+CFSE-low and CD3+CD8+CFSE-low responder cells were FACS-sorted on a BD Influx sorter. The germline V gene encodes CDR1 SQVTM and CDR2 ANQGSEA. The CDR3 starts with the cysteine, ends with the phenylalanine, and has 14 residues. Only CDR3 DNA is held: 42 bases, read in frame from base 1. After removal of 7 bases from V and 13 bases from J, the junction retains 13 bases not matched to a gene. The library was obtained by the immunoSEQ multiplex PCR assay. In most patients, genomic DNA was isolated using the Qiagen DNeasy Blood and Tissue Kit and sent frozen to Adaptive Biotechnologies for TCR sequencing. For most patients, high-throughput TCR-beta CDR3 sequencing of genomic DNA was performed by Adaptive Biotechnologies. Regarding the original processing steps: TCR sequencing data for 15 to 20 patients were retrieved from Adaptive's ImmunoSEQ software; a few other patients were processed with MiXCR and VDJtools. CD4 versus CD8 sorting errors were corrected by removing sequences found in both subsets at a frequency ratio below 5:1. CDR3 nucleotide sequences shared between donor and recipient were removed because their origin could not be assigned. Alloreactive clones required at least 2-fold expansion over unstimulated cells and minimum CFSE-low frequency of 0.002% (template counts) or 0.001% (read counts). A clone was considered mappable if detected in the sequenced pre-transplant spleen, lymph node, or MLR CFSE-low populations of the donor or recipient. The cumulative frequency of alloreactive clones was calculated as a percentage of all sequences, weighted by copy number. TCRdb re-hosts the immuneACCESS table, in-frame sequences only. Its copies lack some clones; in the studies checked, an unresolved V gene accounts for under half of them, and the cause for the rest is not known. V and J calls and clone size follow that table, whereas D and trimming were derived from the DNA. For this sample the table gives 20,000 to 25,000 clones, of which over 35% were detected only once. About 1.3% of the sample is taken by the ten largest.

The sequence was collected from a human patient who was an organ donor for intestinal transplantation. Sample: alloreactive CD8+ T cells from a mixed lymphocyte reaction culture, taken before transplantation. The sample's cell subset or site, from its label and the paper: CFSE-low proliferating T cells sorted from roughly six-day pre-transplant mixed lymphocyte reaction (GvH or HvG direction). Recombination linked TRBV29-1 to TRBJ2-1, with 13 junctional bases fitting TRBD2. The CDR3 loop reads CSAEVGTSGILQFF. The DNA is as follows: TGCAGCGCGGAAGTAGGGACTAGCGGGATTCTTCAGTTCTTC.